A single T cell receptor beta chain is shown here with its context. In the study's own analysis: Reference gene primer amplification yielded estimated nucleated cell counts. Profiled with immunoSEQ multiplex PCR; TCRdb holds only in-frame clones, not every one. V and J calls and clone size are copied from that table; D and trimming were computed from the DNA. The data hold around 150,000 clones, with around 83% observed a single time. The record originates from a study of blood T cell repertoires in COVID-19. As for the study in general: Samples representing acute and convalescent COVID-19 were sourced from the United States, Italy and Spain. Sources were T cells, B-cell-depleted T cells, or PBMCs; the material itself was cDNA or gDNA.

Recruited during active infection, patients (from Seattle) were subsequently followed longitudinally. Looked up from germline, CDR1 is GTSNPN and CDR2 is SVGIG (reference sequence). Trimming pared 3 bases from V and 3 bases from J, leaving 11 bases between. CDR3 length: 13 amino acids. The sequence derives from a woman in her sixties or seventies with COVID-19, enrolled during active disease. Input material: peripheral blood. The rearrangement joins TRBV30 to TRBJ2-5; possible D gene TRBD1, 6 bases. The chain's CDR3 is CAWRGTREETQYF. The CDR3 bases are TGTGCCTGGAGGGGGACAAGGGAAGAGACCCAGTACTTC.